The T cell receptor (beta chain) under discussion was sequenced for a study of technical replicates of blood from a handful of donors. The assay was immunoSEQ multiplex PCR, and TCRdb's table has in-frame clones only and misses some. The table has about 75,000 clones, about 97% seen once; the top ten hold approximately 0.18%. Germline values: CDR1 ENHRY, CDR2 SYGVKD. This CDR3 spans 15 amino acids. V lost 4 bases and J lost 1; bases outside the gene matches: 1. The rearrangement links TRBV10-3 to TRBJ2-2, with 9 bases matching TRBD2. Sequenced sample: T cells isolated from PBMCs. The TCR originated in a human donor in good health. The CDR3 nucleotides are TGTGCCATCAGTGCACTAGCGGGGAACACCGGGGAGCTGTTTTTT. It is translated as CAISALAGNTGELFF.